The 5 T cell receptor beta chains reported below all come from one sample, sequenced in a study of PD-1 blockade in classical Hodgkin lymphoma. Regarding time point: cycle 4 day 1 (C4D1), after less than 7 weeks of nivolumab. Every one of the patients relapsed after autologous stem cell transplantation (brentuximab vedotin exposure was variable). The method was immunoSEQ multiplex PCR; TCRdb's version includes in-frame clones alone and lacks a portion of them. The sample includes 34,000 or so clones, about four fifths of them seen just once. The source material was peripheral blood mononuclear cells (PBMCs), sampled before the fourth cycle of nivolumab. The receptors shown here come from a human donor with classical Hodgkin lymphoma.

The chain employs TRBV7-2 and TRBJ1-3, with no clear D. Germline loops: CDR1 SGHTA, CDR2 FQGNSA. The CDR3 sequence is 14 residues long. V was clipped by 1 base and J by 3 bases, with 7 bases between them. CDR3 sequence reads: CASSLVGFGNTIYF. The CDR3 nucleotides are TGTGCCAGCAGCTTAGTAGGGTTTGGAAACACCATATATTTT.

The chain has TRBV19 and TRBJ1-1; the D is unclear. Germline assignment: CDR1 LNHDA and CDR2 SQIVND (reference sequence). V lost 8 bases to trimming and J lost 1 base, with 5 bases between them. This CDR3 has 11 amino acids. The CDR3 DNA is TGTGCCAGTGGGAGGAACACTGAAGCTTTCTTT. This translates into CASGRNTEAFF.

The DNA of the CDR3 is TGTGCCAGCAGCGTAGGAGGGGGCGCGAACACCGGGGAGCTGTTTTTT. It is translated as CASSVGGGANTGELFF. The V gene is TRBV9, the J gene TRBJ2-2; 7 bases map to TRBD1. This CDR3 is 16 amino acids long. Germline CDR1 and CDR2: SGDLS and YYNGEE. V shed 0 bases, J shed 0 bases, and the junction held 2 bases outside the gene matches.

The CDR3 DNA is TGCGCCAGCAGCCAAGTGGTCGTGCCTTACTCTGGAAACACCATATATTTT. Translation gives CASSQVVVPYSGNTIYF. J is TRBJ1-3 and V is TRBV4-1, with D hard to call. The CDR3 totals 17 residues. Germline V gives CDR1 MGHRA, CDR2 YSYEKL. Trimming stripped 1 base from V and 0 bases from J, with 13 bases between.

The chain links TRBV28 to TRBJ1-1, with D unresolved. CDR3 size: 11 residues. Between the trimmed V and J ends, which lost 7 bases and 2 bases, there was a span of 5 bases. Germline V gives CDR1 MDHEN, CDR2 SYDVKM. CDR3 sequence reads: CASNFNTEAFF. The CDR3 nucleotides read TGTGCCAGCAACTTTAACACTGAAGCTTTCTTT.